This T cell receptor (beta chain) emerged from a study of CD8 T cells in Susac syndrome. The germline CDR1 and CDR2 sequences are SGDLS and YYNGEE. V shed 1 base, J shed 4 bases, and the junction held 4 bases outside the gene matches. CDR3 length: 15 amino acids. Roughly 0.45 to 1 ug RNA was reverse transcribed with random hexamers. The CDR3 of TCR beta was amplified by immunoSEQ multiplex PCR across 54 Vbeta and 13 Jbeta. TCRdb redid the calling of the immunoSEQ multiplex PCR reads with MiXCR, one entry per CDR3 protein. The repertoire holds roughly 140,000 distinct CDR3 sequences, with over 95% as singletons.

This sequence was found in a human donor with multiple sclerosis. The rearrangement joins TRBV9 to TRBJ1-5; 8 nucleotides align to TRBD1. Material for sequencing was CD8+ T cells from PBMCs. Written as DNA, the CDR3 is TGTGCCAGCAGCGTACTGGGACAGGAGAATCAGCCCCAGCATTTT. It specifies CASSVLGQENQPQHF. Variable domain in full (rest from reference TRBV9 and TRBJ1-5): DSGVTQTPKHLITATGQRVTLRCSPRSGDLSVYWYQQSLDQGLQFLIQYYNGEERAKGNILERFSAQQFPDLHSELNLSSLELGDSALYFCASSVLGQENQPQHFGDGTRLSIL.